This is a list of T cell receptor beta chains from one sample in a study of cytomegalovirus exposure and HLA in healthy donors. Profiled with immunoSEQ multiplex PCR; TCRdb holds only in-frame clones, not every one. The repertoire consists of 150,000 to 200,000 clones, with 70% to 90% occurring once and the leading ten covering about 2.4%. Sample: PBMCs. Receptors originate from a man aged 25 to 40 in good health and CMV-seropositive. Both conserved end residues are part of each CDR3.

v_gene,len,CDR3aa
TRBV4-3,17,CASSQEGNRGTTDTQYF
TRBV7-2,18,CASIPRSLRTTNTGELFF
TRBV20-1,11,CSAWDYREQFF
TRBV5-1,14,CASSLGTSPDTQYF
TRBV11-2,15,CASSLDGGSNQPQHF
TRBV19,15,CASRWVASIDNEQFF
TRBV19,14,CASRPGHLNTEAFF
TRBV7-2,14,CASSGGTGNSPLHF
TRBV19,15,CASSIRLDSTDTQYF
TRBV10-1,14,CASSESSGYNEQFF
TRBV5-1,17,CASSLSRGSPPGGELFF
TRBV7-6,15,CASSTGELHQETQYF
TRBV2,14,CASSRGVNNQPQHF
TRBV6-1,15,CASSEGPGQLYEQYF
TRBV11-2,15,CASSLVGGPFEKLFF
TRBV19,13,CASSSLATDTQYF
TRBV10-3,14,CAIKGLAGVDEQFF
TRBV7-2,15,CASSPGAGRTGELFF
TRBV2,15,CASSELRTSGRGQYF
TRBV29-1,15,CSEKPGLALGYEQYF
TRBV19,14,CASRIRDNNQPQHF
TRBV5-1,16,CASSLAGRDTWETQYF
TRBV4-3,15,CASSSGTASGNTIYF